This T cell receptor (beta chain) is drawn from a study of blood T cell repertoires in COVID-19. Study as a whole: Acute-phase and convalescent COVID-19 samples originated in the United States, Italy and Spain. From T cells, B-cell-depleted T cells, or PBMCs came the material, which was cDNA or gDNA.

This clone was seen once. One end of the junction does not line up with germline, which may come from a read error. The germline V gene has CDR1 LGHDT and CDR2 YNNKEL (reference sequence). The CDR3 runs 19 residues. How the authors handled the data: Estimation of nucleated cell counts relied on the amplification of reference gene primers. Produced via immunoSEQ multiplex PCR; TCRdb's table is partial and in-frame only. V, J and clone size derive from that table, while D and trimming were established from the DNA sequence. Of about 200,000 clones detected, more than 85% appear once; the ten largest clones hold roughly 0.69%.

The chain is built from TRBV3-1 (or the pseudogene TRBV3-2) and TRBJ2-2, with a possible D match to TRBD2 (6 bases). The sequence came from a man aged 40-49 years with acute or convalescent COVID-19. Material for sequencing was peripheral blood. CDR3 protein: CASSQDGVGGAENAGELFF. The CDR3 DNA reads as TGTGCCAGCAGCCAAGATGGGGTCGGCGGGGCTGAGAACGCCGGGGAGCTGTTTTTT.